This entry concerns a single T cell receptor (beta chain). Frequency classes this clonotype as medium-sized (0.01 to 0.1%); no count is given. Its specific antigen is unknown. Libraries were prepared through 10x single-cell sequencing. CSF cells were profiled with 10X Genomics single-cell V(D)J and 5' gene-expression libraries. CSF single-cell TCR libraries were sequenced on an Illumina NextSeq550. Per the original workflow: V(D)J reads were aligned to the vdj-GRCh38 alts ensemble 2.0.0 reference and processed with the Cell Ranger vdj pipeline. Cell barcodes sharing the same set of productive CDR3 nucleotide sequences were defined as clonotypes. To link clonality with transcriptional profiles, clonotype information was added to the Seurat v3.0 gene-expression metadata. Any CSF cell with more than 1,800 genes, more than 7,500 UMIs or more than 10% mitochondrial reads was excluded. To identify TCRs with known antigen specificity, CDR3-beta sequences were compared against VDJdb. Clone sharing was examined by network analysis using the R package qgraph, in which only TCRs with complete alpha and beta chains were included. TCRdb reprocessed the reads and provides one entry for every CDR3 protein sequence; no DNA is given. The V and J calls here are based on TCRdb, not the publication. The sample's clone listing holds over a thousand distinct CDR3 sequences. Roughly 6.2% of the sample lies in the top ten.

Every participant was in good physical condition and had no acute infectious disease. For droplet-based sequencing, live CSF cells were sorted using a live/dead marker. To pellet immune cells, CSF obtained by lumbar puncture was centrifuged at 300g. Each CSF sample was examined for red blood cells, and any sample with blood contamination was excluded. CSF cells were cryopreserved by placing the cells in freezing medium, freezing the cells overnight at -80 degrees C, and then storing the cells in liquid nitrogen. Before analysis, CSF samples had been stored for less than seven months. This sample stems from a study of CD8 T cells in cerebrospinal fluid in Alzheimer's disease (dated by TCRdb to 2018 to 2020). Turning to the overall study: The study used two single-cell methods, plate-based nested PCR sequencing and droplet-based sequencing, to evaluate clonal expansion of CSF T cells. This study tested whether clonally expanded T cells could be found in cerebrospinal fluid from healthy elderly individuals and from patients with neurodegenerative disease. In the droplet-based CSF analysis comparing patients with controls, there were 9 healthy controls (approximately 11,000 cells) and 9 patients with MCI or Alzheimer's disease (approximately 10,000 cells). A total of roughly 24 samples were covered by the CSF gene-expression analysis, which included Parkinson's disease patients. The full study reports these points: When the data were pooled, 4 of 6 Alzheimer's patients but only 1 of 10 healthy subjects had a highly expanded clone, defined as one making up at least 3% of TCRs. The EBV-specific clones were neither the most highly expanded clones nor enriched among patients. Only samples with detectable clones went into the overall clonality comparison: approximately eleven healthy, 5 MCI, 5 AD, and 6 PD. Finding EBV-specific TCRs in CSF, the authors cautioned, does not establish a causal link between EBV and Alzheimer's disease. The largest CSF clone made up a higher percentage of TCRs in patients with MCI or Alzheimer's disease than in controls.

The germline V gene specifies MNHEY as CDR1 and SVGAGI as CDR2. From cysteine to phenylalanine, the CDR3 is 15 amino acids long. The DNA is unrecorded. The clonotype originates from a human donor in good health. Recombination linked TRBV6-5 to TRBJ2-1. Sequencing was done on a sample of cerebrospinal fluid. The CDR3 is CASSYRSRTYNEQFF.